The rows below give T cell receptor beta chains drawn from one sample of a study of blood T cell repertoires in COVID-19. TCRdb keeps only in-frame clones here, not all; method: immunoSEQ multiplex PCR. This table holds 200,000 to 300,000 clones, 84% found once. Sequencing was done on a sample of peripheral blood. These receptors came from a man in his sixties with acute or convalescent COVID-19. The CDR3 runs from the conserved cysteine through the conserved F or W. D genes are given only for firm matches. Not all rows give a size; the values are once, few, many and, for expanded clones, a class.

V	size	J	D	DNA	CDR3
TRBV18	-	TRBJ2-3	-	TGTGCCAGCTCACCGGGCACGCCAGATACGCAGTATTTT	CASSPGTPDTQYF
TRBV18	-	TRBJ2-1	-	TGTGCCAGCTCACTCGGACAGAACAATGAGCAGTTCTTC	CASSLGQNNEQFF
TRBV6-2/TRBV6-3	-	TRBJ1-2	-	TGTGCCAGCCGCCAGCCCCCAGGGAATGGCTACACCTTC	CASRQPPGNGYTF
TRBV20-1	-	TRBJ1-2	-	TGCAGTGCTAGAAGAGCCTATGGCTACACCTTC	CSARRAYGYTF
TRBV6-5	-	TRBJ1-2	-	TGTGCCAGCGGAGGCGGGGGTTGGGATGGCTACACCTTC	CASGGGGWDGYTF
TRBV7-2	-	TRBJ2-1	TRBD2	TGTGCCAGCAGCTTAGCAAGATCGACGGGACTAGAGCAGTTCTTC	CASSLARSTGLEQFF
TRBV4-1	-	TRBJ2-2	TRBD2	TGCGCCAGCAGCCAAGTGCCGGCGGGGCGGGAGGAGGGCGGGGAGCTGTTTTTT	CASSQVPAGREEGGELFF
TRBV19	-	TRBJ2-2	TRBD2	TGTGCCAGTAGAGAATCCGGGACTAGCGGGACTTTAACCGGGGAGCTGTTTTTT	CASRESGTSGTLTGELFF
TRBV5-8	-	TRBJ1-2	TRBD1	TGTGCCAGCAGCCCCCTACGGACAGGGTACTATGGCTACACCTTC	CASSPLRTGYYGYTF
TRBV11-2	-	TRBJ2-3	TRBD2	TGTGCCAGCAGCTTTGGGGTGCGGGCAGCGGGGGATACGCAGTATTTT	CASSFGVRAAGDTQYF
TRBV6-2/TRBV6-3	-	TRBJ1-5	-	TGTGCCAGCAGTTACTCCTACAGCAATCAGCCCCAGCATTTT	CASSYSYSNQPQHF
TRBV28	once	TRBJ2-3	TRBD2	TGTGCCAGCCGGTGGGCGGGAGGTACAGATACGCAGTATTTT	CASRWAGGTDTQYF
TRBV13	few	TRBJ2-1	TRBD1	TGTGCCAGCAGTTCAGGACAGGGGGAGTTCTTC	CASSSGQGEFF
TRBV6-5	-	TRBJ1-3	-	TGTGCCAGCAGTTACACGGGACAAGGCTCTGGAAACACCATATATTTT	CASSYTGQGSGNTIYF
TRBV28	-	TRBJ1-3	-	TGTGCCAGCAGTTTAAGGGGAGGAGGAAACACCATATATTTT	CASSLRGGGNTIYF
TRBV24-1	-	TRBJ2-1	-	TGTGCCACCAGTGATTTGCAGTGGCAGGGGCTGGGGGAGCAGTTCTTC	CATSDLQWQGLGEQFF
TRBV5-1	-	TRBJ2-7	TRBD1	TGCGCCAGCAGCTTGGCCGGACAGGGGCCCTACGAGCAGTACTTC	CASSLAGQGPYEQYF
TRBV19	-	TRBJ2-2	-	TGTGCCAGTAGCATTGCTGGGACTGCGAACACCGGGGAGCTGTTTTTT	CASSIAGTANTGELFF
TRBV7-6	-	TRBJ2-7	TRBD1	TGTGCCAGCAGCCCCGGGACAGGACCCTCCTACGAGCAGTACTTC	CASSPGTGPSYEQYF
TRBV7-2	-	TRBJ2-7	TRBD2	TGTGCCAGCAGCTTACTAGCGGGGGCTTGGGAGCAGTACTTC	CASSLLAGAWEQYF
TRBV7-2	-	TRBJ1-1	-	TGTGCCAGCAGCCCACGACGACTGACTCACGAAGCTTTCTTT	CASSPRRLTHEAFF
TRBV11-3	-	TRBJ2-7	TRBD1	TGTGCCAGCAGCTTAGGACAGGGTGTCAACGAGCAGTACTTC	CASSLGQGVNEQYF
TRBV3-1/TRBV3-2	medium-sized	TRBJ1-2	-	TGTGCCAGCAGCCAAGAGGGCGGAGGGCGCGGCTACACCTTC	CASSQEGGGRGYTF
TRBV28	-	TRBJ2-1	-	TGTGCCAGCAGTTGGGGGACTTTTAGACAAGTCAATGAGCAGTTCTTC	CASSWGTFRQVNEQFF
TRBV10-2	-	TRBJ1-5	-	TGCGCCAGCAAACGGGACAAGTATAGCAATCAGCCCCAGCATTTT	CASKRDKYSNQPQHF
TRBV28	-	TRBJ1-3	-	TGTGCCAGCAGGAGTTCGGGACACCGGAGAAACACCATATATTTT	CASRSSGHRRNTIYF
TRBV9	-	TRBJ1-1	-	TGTGCCAGCAGCGTCGTAGGGGACACTGAAGCTTTCTTT	CASSVVGDTEAFF
TRBV7-3	-	TRBJ2-3	-	TGTGCCAGCAGCTTGTATCTAACGGGAGTGGATACGCAGTATTTT	CASSLYLTGVDTQYF
TRBV2	-	TRBJ2-2	-	TGTGCCAGCAGTCAAACCCCATCAGGGGTTCGGAACACCGGGGAGCTGTTTTTT	CASSQTPSGVRNTGELFF
TRBV6-2/TRBV6-3	-	TRBJ1-1	-	TGTGCCAGCAGTCCACACAGACAGGTGAACACTGAAGCTTTCTTT	CASSPHRQVNTEAFF
TRBV18	-	TRBJ2-1	-	TGTGCCAGCTCACCACCTCAGGGAGGCGATGAGCAGTTCTTC	CASSPPQGGDEQFF
TRBV7-2	-	TRBJ2-4	-	TGTGCCAGCAGCTTGCTGGGGACAATAGCCAAAAACATTCAGTACTTC	CASSLLGTIAKNIQYF
TRBV11-1	-	TRBJ1-2	-	TGTGCCAGCAGCTCAACCTCCAGGGGTGGCAGCTACACCTTC	CASSSTSRGGSYTF
TRBV19	-	TRBJ1-5	-	TGTGCCAGTAGTGGGGAGGCGGATCAGCCCCAGCATTTT	CASSGEADQPQHF
TRBV18	-	TRBJ1-3	-	TGTGCCAGCTCACCACCGACGGGGGTCTCTGGAAACACCATATATTTT	CASSPPTGVSGNTIYF
TRBV12-3/TRBV12-4	-	TRBJ1-4	-	TGTGCCAGCAGTTTAGCGCGTGATGAAAAACTGTTTTTT	CASSLARDEKLFF
TRBV28	-	TRBJ1-2	-	TGTGCCAGCAGTTTACAAGGAGATTGGTATGGCTACACCTTC	CASSLQGDWYGYTF
TRBV2	-	TRBJ1-1	-	TGTGCCAGCAGTGAAACAGTTCTGAACACTGAAGCTTTCTTT	CASSETVLNTEAFF
TRBV7-9	-	TRBJ1-4	TRBD1	TGTGCCAGCAGCTCGGGGACAGGGGGCGGTGAAAAACTGTTTTTT	CASSSGTGGGEKLFF
TRBV3-1/TRBV3-2	once	TRBJ2-7	TRBD1	TGTGCCAGCAGCCACCCCCCGGGACAGGGTTCCTCGCAGTACTTC	CASSHPPGQGSSQYF
TRBV5-1	-	TRBJ1-2	-	TGCGCCAGCAGCTTGGCCCCCAGCAGGAACTATGGCTACACCTTC	CASSLAPSRNYGYTF
TRBV6-4	-	TRBJ2-3	TRBD2	TGTGCCAGCAAAATGCTAGCGGAGAGCACAGATACGCAGTATTTT	CASKMLAESTDTQYF
TRBV7-8	few	TRBJ2-7	-	TGTGCCAGCAGCCGGGTGGCAGGGAAGGGATACGAGCAGTACTTC	CASSRVAGKGYEQYF
TRBV6-6	-	TRBJ2-1	-	TGTGCCAGCAGTACCACCGCAGTGAATGAGCAGTTCTTC	CASSTTAVNEQFF
TRBV6-1	-	TRBJ1-6	TRBD1	TGTGCCAGCAGTGAATGGGACAGGAATTCACCCCTCCACTTT	CASSEWDRNSPLHF
TRBV5-1	-	TRBJ2-2	-	TGCGCCAGCAGTCCTACCCGGACACAAGGTCGGAGCACCGGGGAGCTGTTTTTT	CASSPTRTQGRSTGELFF
TRBV7-8	-	TRBJ2-1	TRBD1	TGTGCCAGCAGCTTATGGGCCAGGGGGAGCTCCTACAATGAGCAGTTCTTC	CASSLWARGSSYNEQFF
TRBV2	-	TRBJ1-6	TRBD1	TGTGCCAGCAGTGCGAGACAGGGCTCCTATAATTCACCCCTCCACTTT	CASSARQGSYNSPLHF
TRBV4-2	-	TRBJ1-5	-	TGTGCCAGCAGCCAAGATCAAGGGGGATCCTGGGGTCAGCCCCAGCATTTT	CASSQDQGGSWGQPQHF
TRBV5-4	-	TRBJ2-5	-	TGTGCCAGCAGCTTGGCGGGAGTGGGGGAGACCCAGTACTTC	CASSLAGVGETQYF
TRBV20-1	-	TRBJ1-3	-	TGCAGTGCTAGTCCGTCTGAAACTAGCTCTGGAAACACCATATATTTT	CSASPSETSSGNTIYF
TRBV15	-	TRBJ2-7	-	TGTGCCACCAGCAGGGCACTAGGAGGCGAGCAGTACTTC	CATSRALGGEQYF
TRBV30	-	TRBJ1-2	TRBD1	TGTGCCTGGAGTTCTCGGGACAGGGGGTATGGCTACACCTTC	CAWSSRDRGYGYTF
TRBV7-2	-	TRBJ2-3	TRBD2	TGTGCCAGCAGCTTAGGAGCGGGAGGGGGTTCAGATACGCAGTATTTT	CASSLGAGGGSDTQYF
TRBV3-1/TRBV3-2	once	TRBJ2-2	-	TGTGCCAGCAGCCCAAGGGGGCGGGGGGCCCACGGGGAGCTGTTTTTT	CASSPRGRGAHGELFF